A single sample is the source of the 13 T cell receptor beta chains below, sequenced in a study of OX40 agonist ivuxolimab in advanced cancers. Data came from immunoSEQ multiplex PCR; TCRdb stores just in-frame clones and leaves some out. The sample has about 45,000 clones; more than 75% are singletons. The sample was CD4+ or CD8+ T cells sorted from blood, taken in a trial of the OX40 agonist ivuxolimab. These receptor sequences come from an adult with an advanced solid tumor such as melanoma, head and neck, liver or kidney cancer.

This sequence joins TRBV6-1 and TRBJ1-2; D call uncertain. Deletions cut 7 bases from V and 0 bases from J, with 12 bases between. CDR1 and CDR2 (germline): MNHNS, SASEGT. The length of the CDR3 is 14 residues. CDR3 region: CASTPDGPNYGYTF. CDR3 coding DNA: TGTGCCAGCACCCCGGACGGTCCTAACTATGGCTACACCTTC.

The CDR3 loop reads CASSTGTGGYNEQFF. CDR3 DNA sequence: TGTGCCAGCAGTACAGGGACAGGAGGTTACAATGAGCAGTTCTTC. The chain couples TRBV27 to TRBJ2-1; TRBD1 aligns across 8 bases. This CDR3 has 15 residues. Germline trimming cut 5 bases from V and 4 bases from J; bases unmatched to any gene: 7. Germline CDR1 reads MNHEY; CDR2 reads SMNVEV (reference sequence).

This chain connects TRBV7-6 to TRBJ2-2, with no clear D. The V end lost 1 base, the J end lost 3 bases, and 6 bases lay between the germline ends. The V gene's germline CDR1 is SGHVS and CDR2 FNYEAQ. The CDR3 extends over 14 amino acids. The CDR3 sequence is CASSLGWDTGELFF. As DNA, the CDR3 is TGTGCCAGCAGCTTAGGGTGGGACACCGGGGAGCTGTTTTTT.

This chain uses TRBV18 with TRBJ2-6, with a weak D call TRBD2 (6 bases). Trimming removed 0 bases from V and 9 bases from J, with 18 bases in between. Germline CDR1 KGHSH, CDR2 LQKENI. The CDR3 runs 17 residues. CDR3 nucleotides: TGTGCCAGCTCACCACCGGGGGGACCTCTGGAGGACAACGTCCTGACTTTC. Its translation is CASSPPGGPLEDNVLTF.

The CDR3 protein is CASRDRLATNEKLFF. CDR3 nucleotides: TGTGCCAGCAGGGATCGACTTGCAACTAATGAAAAACTGTTTTTT. The chain recombines TRBV2 with TRBJ1-4, with D hard to call. The CDR3 is made up of 15 amino acids. V lost 6 bases, J lost 0 bases, and 11 bases lay in between. Germline V lookup: CDR1 SNHLY, CDR2 FYNNEI.

The chain employs TRBV7-6 and TRBJ2-1; 7 bases agree with TRBD2. The CDR3 contains 16 residues. CDR1 is SGHVS and CDR2 is FNYEAQ in the germline V gene. The ends lost 5 bases at V and 1 base at J; junction bases unmatched: 8. The CDR3 coding sequence is TGTGCCAGCAGCCAACCAAGCGGGACTTCCTACAATGAGCAGTTCTTC. Amino acid sequence: CASSQPSGTSYNEQFF.

The V call is TRBV19, the J call TRBJ2-7, with unresolved D. CDR3 length equals 16 residues. Germline V gene lookup returns CDR1 LNHDA and CDR2 SQIVND (reference sequence). Trimming removed 0 bases at V and 2 bases at J, with 14 bases between. The CDR3 DNA reads TGTGCCAGTAGTATAGATCTGGTTACAGATCCCTACGAGCAGTACTTC. Its protein is CASSIDLVTDPYEQYF.

The table lists this clone with a count of one. The chain couples TRBV4-3 to TRBJ1-5; D is possibly TRBD1 (5 bases). The CDR3 sequence is 15 residues long. Per the germline V gene, CDR1 is LGHNA and CDR2 is YSLEER. The germline V and J ends were trimmed by 0 bases and 0 bases, with 6 bases remaining between them. The CDR3 bases are TGCGCCAGCAGCCAAGACAGGGTTAGCAATCAGCCCCAGCATTTT. Translated, it gives CASSQDRVSNQPQHF.

This chain joins TRBV10-2 and TRBJ2-7, with a weak D call TRBD1 (5 bases). The V and J ends lost 4 bases and 1 base respectively, with 11 bases between them. Germline loops: CDR1 WSHSY, CDR2 SAAADI. The CDR3 spans 14 residues. The CDR3 region has the DNA TGCGCCAGCAGTGGGTCAGGGTTTTCCTACGAGCAGTACTTC. As protein: CASSGSGFSYEQYF.

The chain combines TRBV28 with TRBJ2-7, with D unclear. The CDR3 has 14 amino acids. Germline V lookup: CDR1 MDHEN, CDR2 SYDVKM. The V gene lost 6 bases and the J gene lost 0 bases, with 12 bases spanning the gap. This CDR3 is CASRYPGPSYEQYF. CDR3 coding DNA: TGTGCCAGCAGATACCCGGGCCCCTCCTACGAGCAGTACTTC.

V usage is TRBV18 and J usage is TRBJ2-3, with 8 bases aligning to TRBD1. The CDR3 length is 18 residues. Germline CDR1 is KGHSH and CDR2 is LQKENI. V lost 3 bases, J lost 3 bases, and 14 bases stayed unmatched. Here the CDR3 reads CASSPYPTRTGRTDTQYF. CDR3 sequence (DNA): TGTGCCAGCTCACCCTACCCAACGCGGACAGGGCGGACAGATACGCAGTATTTT.

This rearrangement joins TRBV9 to TRBJ2-7, with 7 bases identical to TRBD2. Germline V gene lookup returns CDR1 SGDLS and CDR2 YYNGEE. This CDR3 spans 15 amino acids. After removal of 4 bases from V and 2 bases from J, the junction contained 9 bases not matched to a gene. The CDR3 coding sequence is TGTGCCAGCAGCCCGCAGGCGGGGGTACCCTACGAGCAGTACTTC. It yields the protein CASSPQAGVPYEQYF.

The chain is built from TRBV13 and TRBJ1-1, with D possibly being TRBD1 (5 bases). The ends were cut back, 2 bases at V and 4 bases at J, with 8 bases in the middle. CDR3 length: 13 residues. Looked up from germline, CDR1 is PRHDT and CDR2 is FYEKMQ (reference sequence). The CDR3: CASSLWGSTEAFF. The CDR3 nucleotides are TGTGCCAGCAGCTTATGGGGGAGCACTGAAGCTTTCTTT.